This section outlines one T cell receptor (beta chain) sequence together with its context. Assay used: immunoSEQ multiplex PCR; TCRdb lists only in-frame clones, some missing. There are about 380,000 clones in the sample; just under 95% occur only once, and roughly 0.02% lies in the top ten. V shed 2 bases and J shed 2 bases, with 11 bases lying between them. This CDR3 has 14 residues. Germline V gene lookup returns CDR1 SGHDT and CDR2 YYEEEE. This entry is derived from a study of shared T cell receptors in the human thymus. The chain carries TRBV5-6 and TRBJ2-7; D gene unclear. Material: thymocytes. The sequence was obtained from a human donor. The CDR3 protein is CASSFLGLAYEQYF. CDR3 nucleotide sequence: TGTGCCAGCAGCTTTCTGGGTCTTGCCTACGAGCAGTACTTC.